This T cell receptor (beta chain) derives from a study of regulatory T cells in long-lasting Graves disease. Time point in this sample: newly diagnosed GD, antithyroid drugs for less than 3 months. PBMC-derived RNA was used for the TCR library. The CDR3 covers 17 residues. The germline V gene encodes CDR1 MNHEY and CDR2 SVGEGT. V shed 4 bases, J shed 3 bases, and the junction held 10 bases outside the gene matches. HTBI primers from iRepertoire and Arm-PCR of CDR3 regions yielded the TCR beta libraries. TCRdb re-called the multiplex PCR reads through MiXCR, storing one row per CDR3 protein. Altogether 410,000 or so distinct CDR3 sequences are present, more than 12% being singletons, with the ten largest covering around 17%. In addition, the sample was reused for a study of T cells in Graves' hyperthyroidism and ophthalmopathy.

This sequence joins TRBV6-2 or TRBV6-3 and TRBJ2-1, with 9 bases identical to TRBD2. This specimen consisted of peripheral blood mononuclear cells (PBMCs), obtained at new diagnosis, from a patient treated with antithyroid drugs. This sequence originates from a woman in her 30s with Graves disease. The CDR3 nucleotides read TGTGCCAGCAGTTCATCTATAGCGGGAGTTAGCTACAATGAGCAGTTCTTC. It specifies CASSSSIAGVSYNEQFF.